This is a list of T cell receptor beta chains from one sample in a study of T cells after somatic rescue of genetic block. Sequencing used immunoSEQ multiplex PCR; TCRdb keeps in-frame clones, though not all of them. The sample gives roughly 92,000 clones, just under 90% of which show up once; about 1.5% is in the top ten. The sample taken for sequencing was peripheral blood mononuclear cells (PBMCs). The receptor set was obtained from a woman aged 18-29 years. Each CDR3 is given with its conserved first and last residue. The order of the fields is D gene, clone size, J gene, V gene, CDR3 protein, CDR3 DNA. A D gene is named only where the DNA matches it firmly. Where a row states a size, it is once, few, many or the class of an expanded clone; other rows omit it.

NA | NA | TRBJ2-7 | TRBV6-6 | CASSPWRPQDEQYF | TGTGCCAGCAGTCCCTGGCGTCCTCAGGACGAGCAGTACTTC
NA | NA | TRBJ2-1 | TRBV5-1 | CASSLAGSSYNEQFF | TGCGCCAGCAGCTTGGCCGGGAGCTCCTACAATGAGCAGTTCTTC
NA | NA | TRBJ1-5 | TRBV7-9 | CASSLMEGGTPQHF | TGTGCCAGCAGCCTTATGGAGGGGGGAACGCCCCAGCATTTT
NA | NA | TRBJ2-1 | TRBV7-9 | CASSLGSIRSYNEQFF | TGTGCCAGCAGCTTGGGAAGCATTCGCTCCTACAATGAGCAGTTCTTC
NA | NA | TRBJ2-5 | TRBV28 | CASSLEQSQETQYF | TGTGCCAGCAGCCTAGAACAGTCCCAAGAGACCCAGTACTTC
NA | NA | TRBJ2-7 | TRBV14 | CASSQARRSGGTAGFYEQYF | TGTGCCAGCAGCCAAGCTCGGCGATCGGGCGGGACAGCTGGCTTCTACGAGCAGTACTTC
NA | NA | TRBJ2-2 | TRBV30 | CAWSMAGELFF | TGTGCCTGGAGTATGGCCGGGGAGCTGTTTTTT
NA | NA | TRBJ2-7 | TRBV28 | CASGGDISYEQYF | TGTGCCAGCGGGGGGGACATCTCCTACGAGCAGTACTTC
NA | NA | TRBJ2-2 | TRBV5-1 | CASSLGQPNTGELFF | TGCGCCAGCAGCTTGGGACAGCCGAACACCGGGGAGCTGTTTTTT
NA | NA | TRBJ2-5 | TRBV7-7 | CASSLDGGKETQYF | TGTGCTAGCAGCTTAGACGGCGGGAAAGAGACCCAGTACTTC
NA | NA | TRBJ1-2 | TRBV5-6 | CASSFKPQFNYGYTF | TGTGCCAGCAGCTTTAAACCACAGTTTAACTATGGCTACACCTTC
NA | NA | TRBJ1-1 | TRBV5-1 | CASSLDPGGGTEAFF | TGCGCCAGCAGCTTGGACCCGGGGGGCGGCACTGAAGCTTTCTTT
TRBD2 | once | TRBJ2-3 | TRBV6-1 | CASSAGGTYTDTQYF | TGTGCCAGCAGTGCCGGGGGGACCTACACAGATACGCAGTATTTT
NA | NA | TRBJ1-1 | TRBV9 | CASSVGVGNTEAFF | TGTGCCAGCAGCGTAGGTGTTGGGAACACTGAAGCTTTCTTT
TRBD2 | NA | TRBJ2-7 | TRBV9 | CASSAGLAGGEQYF | TGTGCCAGCAGCGCAGGACTAGCGGGAGGCGAGCAGTACTTC
NA | NA | TRBJ2-2 | TRBV7-3 | CASSPGTFTGELFF | TGTGCCAGCAGCCCCGGGACCTTTACCGGGGAGCTGTTTTTT
TRBD1 | NA | TRBJ1-2 | TRBV28 | CASREGGQGRSGYTF | TGTGCCAGCAGAGAGGGGGGACAGGGGAGGAGCGGCTACACCTTC
NA | once | TRBJ1-1 | TRBV18 | CASSPARDTEAFF | TGTGCCAGCTCACCTGCCAGGGACACTGAAGCTTTCTTT
NA | NA | TRBJ2-7 | TRBV5-1 | CASSQQGVEQYF | TGCGCCAGCAGCCAACAGGGAGTCGAGCAGTACTTC
NA | NA | TRBJ1-1 | TRBV6-1 | CASSVGRRPLNTEAFF | TGTGCCAGCAGTGTGGGACGTCGCCCCTTGAACACTGAAGCTTTCTTT
NA | once | TRBJ1-4 | TRBV28 | CASSLAGYVVLFF | TGTGCCAGCAGTTTAGCGGGGTACGTCGTCCTGTTTTTT
NA | NA | TRBJ2-3 | TRBV18 | CASFRGGADTQYF | TGTGCCAGCTTTCGCGGGGGCGCAGATACGCAGTATTTT
NA | NA | TRBJ2-5 | TRBV21-1 | CASSKGPKETQYF | TGTGCCAGCAGCAAAGGGCCAAAAGAGACCCAGTACTTC
TRBD1 | NA | TRBJ1-2 | TRBV5-6 | CASSLGQGGDYTF | TGTGCCAGCAGCTTGGGACAGGGAGGTGACTACACCTTC